This T cell receptor beta chain came from a study of T cell changes during pregnancy in multiple sclerosis. CDR3 length: 18 residues. Germline CDR1 and CDR2: SGHRS and YFSETQ. Germline trimming cut 0 bases from V and 5 bases from J; bases unmatched to any gene: 16. Assay: immunoSEQ multiplex PCR; the TCRdb copy retains only in-frame clones and omits some. The top ten clones hold 3% to 3.5% of a sample with approximately 60,000 clones, roughly 94% of them seen once. This TCR derives from a female donor with multiple sclerosis, enrolled in a pregnancy study. The chain employs TRBV5-1 and TRBJ2-7; 8 nucleotides match TRBD2. The sequences come from CD8+ T cells from peripheral blood mononuclear cells, collected in the third trimester of pregnancy. The CDR3 is CASSLAGLAHSREDEQYF. The CDR3 nucleotides read TGCGCCAGCAGCTTGGCCGGACTAGCCCACTCCCGGGAAGACGAGCAGTACTTC.